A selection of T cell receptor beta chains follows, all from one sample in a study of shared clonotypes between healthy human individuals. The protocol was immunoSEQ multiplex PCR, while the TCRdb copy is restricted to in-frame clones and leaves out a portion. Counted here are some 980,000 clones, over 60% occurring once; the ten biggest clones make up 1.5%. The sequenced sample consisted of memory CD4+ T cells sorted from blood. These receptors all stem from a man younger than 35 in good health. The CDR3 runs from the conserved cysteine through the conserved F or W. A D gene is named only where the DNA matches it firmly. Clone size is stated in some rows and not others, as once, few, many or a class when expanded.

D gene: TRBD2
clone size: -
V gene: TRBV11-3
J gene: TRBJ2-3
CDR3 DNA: TGTGCCAGCAGCCCGGACGGGGGGGGCACAGATACGCAGTATTTT
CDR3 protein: CASSPDGGGTDTQYF

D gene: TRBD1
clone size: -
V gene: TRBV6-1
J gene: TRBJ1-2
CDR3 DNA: TGTGCCAGCAGTGTGGAGGGGGCAAATGGCTACACCTTC
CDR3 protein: CASSVEGANGYTF

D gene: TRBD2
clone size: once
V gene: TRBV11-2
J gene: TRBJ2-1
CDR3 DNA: TGTGCCAGCAGCACTCAAGGCGGACTAGGCAGTAGGTCCTACAATGAGCAGTTCTTC
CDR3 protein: CASSTQGGLGSRSYNEQFF

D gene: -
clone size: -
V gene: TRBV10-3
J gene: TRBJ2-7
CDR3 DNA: TGTGCCATCAGTGGGCAAGAGAGGGTCTACGAGCAGTACTTC
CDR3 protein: CAISGQERVYEQYF

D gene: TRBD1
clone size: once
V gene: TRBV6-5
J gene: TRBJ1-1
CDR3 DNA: TGTGCCAGCAGCGGGACAGCCAAGAACACTGAAGCTTTCTTT
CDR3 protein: CASSGTAKNTEAFF

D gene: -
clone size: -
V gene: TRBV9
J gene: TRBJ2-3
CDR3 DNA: TGTGCCAGCAGCGTAGATAGGGAGAGAGTGGGGCGGCAGTATTTT
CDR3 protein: CASSVDRERVGRQYF

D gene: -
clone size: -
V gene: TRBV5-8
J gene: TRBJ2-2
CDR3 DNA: TGTGCCAGCAGCCCCCGACAGGGAGGATCCACCGGGGAGCTGTTTTTT
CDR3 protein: CASSPRQGGSTGELFF

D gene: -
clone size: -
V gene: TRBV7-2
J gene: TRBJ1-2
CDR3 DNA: TGTGCCAGCAGCCCCGACAGTTTCTATGGCTACACCTTC
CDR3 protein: CASSPDSFYGYTF

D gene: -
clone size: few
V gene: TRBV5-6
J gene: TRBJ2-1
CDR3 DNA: TGTGCCAGCAGCTTGGGGGGAGATGAGCAGTTCTTC
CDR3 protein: CASSLGGDEQFF

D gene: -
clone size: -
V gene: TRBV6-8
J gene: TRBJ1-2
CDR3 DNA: TGTGCCAGCAGTTATGACAGTCACTATGGCTACACCTTC
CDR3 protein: CASSYDSHYGYTF

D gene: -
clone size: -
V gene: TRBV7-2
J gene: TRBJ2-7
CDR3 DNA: TGTGCCAGCAGCGTCCGACATTCCTACGAGCAGTACTTC
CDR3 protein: CASSVRHSYEQYF

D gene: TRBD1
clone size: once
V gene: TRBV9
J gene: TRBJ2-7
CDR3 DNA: TGTGCCAGCAGCGTACCCAGACAGGGGGGCAACGAGCAGTACTTC
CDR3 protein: CASSVPRQGGNEQYF

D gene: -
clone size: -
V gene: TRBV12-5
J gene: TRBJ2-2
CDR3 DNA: TGTGCTAGTGGTTCCCGAAACACCGGGGAGCTGTTTTTT
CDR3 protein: CASGSRNTGELFF

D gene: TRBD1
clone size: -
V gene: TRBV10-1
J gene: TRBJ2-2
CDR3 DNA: TGCGCCAGCAGCCACCAGGGGGACACCGGGGAGCTGTTTTTT
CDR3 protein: CASSHQGDTGELFF

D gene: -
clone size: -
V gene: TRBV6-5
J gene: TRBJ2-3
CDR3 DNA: TGTGCCAGCAGTTACACCGTTTCGGAAGATACGCAGTATTTT
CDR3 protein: CASSYTVSEDTQYF

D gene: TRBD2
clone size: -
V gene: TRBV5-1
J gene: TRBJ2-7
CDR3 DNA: TGCGCCAGCAGCCCGGAGACTAGCAACTACGAGCAGTACTTC
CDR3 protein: CASSPETSNYEQYF

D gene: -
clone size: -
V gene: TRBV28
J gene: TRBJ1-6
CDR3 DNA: TGTGCCAGCAGTTTATCGGCAGGGGCGAGTAATTCACCCCTCCACTTT
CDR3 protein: CASSLSAGASNSPLHF

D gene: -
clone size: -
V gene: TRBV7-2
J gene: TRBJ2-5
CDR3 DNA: TGTGCCAGCAGCTTGAAGCGGACCCAAGAGACCCAGTACTTC
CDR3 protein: CASSLKRTQETQYF

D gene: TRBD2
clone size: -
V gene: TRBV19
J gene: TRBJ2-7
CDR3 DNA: TGTGCCAGTAGTGTAGGGGAGGGCTACGAGCAGTACTTC
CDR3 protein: CASSVGEGYEQYF

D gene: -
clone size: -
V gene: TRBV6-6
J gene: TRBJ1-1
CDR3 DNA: TGTGCCAGCAGTTACTCAACACCGAACACTGAAGCTTTCTTT
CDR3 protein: CASSYSTPNTEAFF

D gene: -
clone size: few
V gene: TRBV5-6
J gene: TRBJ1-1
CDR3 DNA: TGTGCCAGCAGCTTCGGACAGCGAACTACTTTCTTT
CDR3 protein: CASSFGQRTTFF

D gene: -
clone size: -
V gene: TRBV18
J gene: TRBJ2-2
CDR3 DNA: TGTGCCAGCTCACCACCCGCGACAACCGGGGAGCTGTTTTTT
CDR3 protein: CASSPPATTGELFF

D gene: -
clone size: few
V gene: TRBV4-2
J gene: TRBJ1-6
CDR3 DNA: TGTGCCAGCAGCCAAGATTCATCACCCCTCCACTTT
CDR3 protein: CASSQDSSPLHF

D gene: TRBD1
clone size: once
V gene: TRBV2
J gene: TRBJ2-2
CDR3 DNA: TGTGCCAGCAGGGGGACAGGCACCGGGGAGCTGTTTTTT
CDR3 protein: CASRGTGTGELFF

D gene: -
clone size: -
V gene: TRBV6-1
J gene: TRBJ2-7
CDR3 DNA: TGTGCCAGCAGTCCCCCCGGGGGGCAAGTCGAGCAGTACTTC
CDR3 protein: CASSPPGGQVEQYF

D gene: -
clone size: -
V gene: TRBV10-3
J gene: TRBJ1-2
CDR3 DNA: TGTGCCATCAGGATCGGACCGAACTATGGCTACACCTTC
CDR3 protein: CAIRIGPNYGYTF

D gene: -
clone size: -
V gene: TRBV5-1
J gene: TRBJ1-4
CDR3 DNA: TGCGCCAGCAGCTTGGGAGGCACCTTCGAAAAACTGTTTTTT
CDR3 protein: CASSLGGTFEKLFF

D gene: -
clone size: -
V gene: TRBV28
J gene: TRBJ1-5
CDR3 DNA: TGTGCCAGCAGTTTAACGGGCAATCAGCCCCAGCATTTT
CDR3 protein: CASSLTGNQPQHF

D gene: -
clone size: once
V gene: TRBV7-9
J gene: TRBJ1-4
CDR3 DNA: TGTGCCAGCAGCCCGACAGTAAATAATGAAAAACTGTTTTTT
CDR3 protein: CASSPTVNNEKLFF

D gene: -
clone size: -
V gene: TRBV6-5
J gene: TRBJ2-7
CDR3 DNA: TGTGCCAGCAGTATCGGACGAGGATCCTACGAGCAGTACTTC
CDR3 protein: CASSIGRGSYEQYF

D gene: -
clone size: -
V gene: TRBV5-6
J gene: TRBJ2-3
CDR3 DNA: TGTGCCAGCAGCCCCGATGCGGGCCGCACAGATACGCAGTATTTT
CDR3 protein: CASSPDAGRTDTQYF

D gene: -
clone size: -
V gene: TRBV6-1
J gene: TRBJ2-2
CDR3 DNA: TGTGCCAGCAGTGCTCGGACCCCTACCGGGGAGCTGTTTTTT
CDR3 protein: CASSARTPTGELFF

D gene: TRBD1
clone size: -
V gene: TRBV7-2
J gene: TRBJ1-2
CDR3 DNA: TGTGCCAGCAGCCCACAGGGGGCGCCGAACTATGGCTACACCTTC
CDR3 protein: CASSPQGAPNYGYTF

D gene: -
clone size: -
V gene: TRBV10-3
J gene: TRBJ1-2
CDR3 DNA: TGTGCCATCATGAGGGGTGGGGAAGGCTACACCTTC
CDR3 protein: CAIMRGGEGYTF

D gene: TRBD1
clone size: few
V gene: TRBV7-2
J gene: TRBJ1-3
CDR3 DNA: TGTGCCAGCAGCGCACAGGGGGCAGCTGGAAACACCATATATTTT
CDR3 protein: CASSAQGAAGNTIYF

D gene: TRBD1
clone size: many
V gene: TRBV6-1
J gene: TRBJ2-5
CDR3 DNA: TGTGCCAGCCAGAGAGACAGGGGTTTTTGGGAGACCCAGTACTTC
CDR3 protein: CASQRDRGFWETQYF

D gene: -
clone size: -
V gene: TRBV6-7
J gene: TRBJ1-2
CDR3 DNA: TGTGCCAGCAGTTACCCCGGACCTTTAGGCGGACTCCAAGGCTATGGCTACACCTTC
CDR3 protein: CASSYPGPLGGLQGYGYTF

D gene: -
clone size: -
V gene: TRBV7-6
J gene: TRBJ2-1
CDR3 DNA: TGTGCCAGCAGCACGCCGCTAGCGAGCTCCTACAATGAGCAGTTCTTC
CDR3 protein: CASSTPLASSYNEQFF

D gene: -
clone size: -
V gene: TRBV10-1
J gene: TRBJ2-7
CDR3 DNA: TGCGCCAGCAGTGAGGTCCCCACGGACGAGCAGTACTTC
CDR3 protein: CASSEVPTDEQYF

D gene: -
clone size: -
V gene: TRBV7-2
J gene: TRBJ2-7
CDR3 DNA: TGTGCCAGCAGCTTAGACCTACCTAAGACAGCCCGACATACCTACGAGCAGTACTTC
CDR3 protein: CASSLDLPKTARHTYEQYF

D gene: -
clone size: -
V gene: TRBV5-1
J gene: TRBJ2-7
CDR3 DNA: TGCGCCAGCAGCTTGGAGGGGTTCCCCTACGAGCAGTACTTC
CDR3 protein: CASSLEGFPYEQYF

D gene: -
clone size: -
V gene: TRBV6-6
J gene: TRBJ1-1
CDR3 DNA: TGTGCCAGCAGTCAGATTGGGACGAACACTGAAGCTTTCTTT
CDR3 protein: CASSQIGTNTEAFF

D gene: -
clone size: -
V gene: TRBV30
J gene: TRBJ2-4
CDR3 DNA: TGTGCCTGGAGTAAGTGGGGAGCCAAAAACATTCAGTACTTC
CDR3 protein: CAWSKWGAKNIQYF

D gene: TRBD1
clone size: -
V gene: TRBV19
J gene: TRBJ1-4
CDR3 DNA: TGTGCCAGTAGAGAGACAGGGACGGTGGAAAAACTGTTTTTT
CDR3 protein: CASRETGTVEKLFF

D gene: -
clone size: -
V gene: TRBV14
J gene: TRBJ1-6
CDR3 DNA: TGTGCCAGCAGCCAGAACCGATTTGCTAATTCACCCCTCCACTTT
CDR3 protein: CASSQNRFANSPLHF

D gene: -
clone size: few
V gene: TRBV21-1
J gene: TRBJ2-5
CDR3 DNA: TGTGCCAGCAGCAAAGGAAGGTCCGGGACCTACCAAGAGACCCAGTACTTC
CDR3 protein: CASSKGRSGTYQETQYF